This T cell receptor (beta chain) appears in the sequencing data of a study of regulatory T cells in long-lasting Graves disease. The sample holds many counts of this clonotype. Antigen unknown. V gave up 5 bases and J gave up 1 base, with 14 bases separating them. Per the germline V gene, CDR1 is SGHNT and CDR2 is YENEEA. The length of the CDR3 is 15 residues. The time point is: persistent/refractory GD, antithyroid drugs over 5 years with positive TRAb. With RNA extracted from PBMCs as input, the TCR library was made. EDTA tubes were used for drawing about 9 milliliters of peripheral blood. CDR3-region Arm-PCR and iRepertoire HTBI primers produced the TCR beta libraries. In the study's own analysis: In the combined samples, approximately 64 TRBV and 14 TRBJ segments were identified. TCRdb reprocessed the multiplex PCR reads via MiXCR and lists one record per CDR3 protein. The V and J calls here are based on TCRdb, not the publication. The profile covers roughly 300,000 distinct CDR3 sequences, with 15% to 20% appearing a single time and approximately 31% taken by the ten largest.

Study results and limitations: Favoring TRBV28, TRBJ1-2 and TRBJ2-5 was a feature seen in persistent disease. Patients with persistent Graves' had lower TCR diversity than newly diagnosed patients.

The chain recombines TRBV11-3 with TRBJ1-1; the D gene is possibly TRBD1 (5 bases). This clonotype was obtained from a female donor with Graves disease. The sequencing here drew on peripheral blood mononuclear cells (PBMCs), taken when the disease was refractory, from a patient treated with antithyroid drugs. The chain's CDR3 is CASSRDSGENTEAFF. The CDR3 region has the DNA TGTGCCAGCAGCCGCGACAGTGGGGAGAACACTGAAGCTTTCTTT.